This entry concerns a single TCR beta chain. The antigen remains unidentified. This entry is derived from a study of shared clonotypes between healthy human individuals. Study results and caveats: Non-shared clonotypes displayed generation probabilities falling below those of clonotypes present in all four donors. Rarefaction exposed incomplete sorted-subset sequencing despite large depth. Estimated richness was generally greater in naive than memory subsets.

A deep-level run was used for the assay. Data came from immunoSEQ multiplex PCR; TCRdb stores just in-frame clones and leaves some out. Here the sample spans roughly 1,800,000 clones, roughly 95% being singletons. Cells designated naive CD8 were CD45RO-negative and were positively selected for CCR7, with terminally differentiated effector memory CD45RA+ cells excluded. Trimming took off 4 bases at V and 8 bases at J, with 18 bases between the two ends. The CDR3 covers 15 residues. Germline loops: CDR1 SEHNR, CDR2 FQNEAQ (reference sequence). The source material was naive CD8+ T cells sorted from blood. The receptor was isolated from a man aged 18 to 29 in good health. This sequence joins TRBV7-9 and TRBJ2-1; D uncertain. The CDR3 nucleotides read TGTGCCAGCAGCTCGTCCCTCTTTAGACCCGATGAGCAGTTCTTC. Protein: CASSSSLFRPDEQFF.